The next 28 T cell receptor beta chains were all read from a single sample in a study of cytomegalovirus exposure and HLA in healthy donors. In the PCR, 60 Vbeta and 13 Jbeta primers were used. TCRdb keeps only in-frame clones here, not all; method: immunoSEQ multiplex PCR. This table has around 150,000 clones, approximately 10% appearing once. Material for sequencing was PBMCs. These TCRs come from a woman aged 40 to 49 in good health and CMV-seropositive.

This clone was counted only a few times. This sequence joins TRBV29-1 and TRBJ1-1, with D possibly being TRBD1 (6 bases). The CDR3 covers 13 residues. Per germline, CDR1 SQVTM and CDR2 ANQGSEA. The V end lost 5 bases, the J end lost 1 base, and 11 bases lay between the germline ends. The DNA of the CDR3 is TGCAGCGTTTCAGGGGAATGGAACACTGAAGCTTTCTTT. Protein: CSVSGEWNTEAFF.

The chain joins TRBV28 to TRBJ1-1; D is perhaps TRBD1 (5 bases). The CDR3 consists of 14 residues. Looked up from germline, CDR1 is MDHEN and CDR2 is SYDVKM. Trimming removed 6 bases at V and 4 bases at J, with 15 bases between. The CDR3 bases are TGTGCCAGCAGCCGGGTGGGGGGTTTCACTGAAGCTTTCTTT. It codes for CASSRVGGFTEAFF.

The V and J genes are TRBV5-4 and TRBJ2-2, with a tentative D call TRBD1 (6 bases). CDR3 length equals 15 residues. The V end was cut by 3 bases, the J end by 5 bases, with 14 bases between. Germline-derived CDR1 and CDR2 are SGHNT and YYREEE (reference sequence). This chain's CDR3 is CASSSTGLRTGELFF. CDR3 sequence (DNA): TGTGCCAGCAGCTCAACAGGGTTGCGGACCGGGGAGCTGTTTTTT.

The chain joins TRBV18 to TRBJ2-7, with D possibly being TRBD1 (5 bases). The CDR3 sequence is 13 residues long. Per germline, CDR1 KGHSH and CDR2 LQKENI. Trimming shortened V by 5 bases and J by 4 bases, and 12 bases separated the two germline ends. The CDR3 nucleotides read TGTGCCAGCTCAATTAGTCAGGGTTACGAGCAGTACTTC. Its translation: CASSISQGYEQYF.

This clone was seen more than once but under ten times. The chain is built from TRBV18 and TRBJ1-1; D unresolved. Germline values: CDR1 KGHSH, CDR2 LQKENI. Between the trimmed V and J ends, which lost 3 bases and 7 bases, there was a span of 12 bases. The CDR3 covers 13 residues. In DNA form, the CDR3 reads TGTGCCAGCTCACCTACGTACGGTAATGAAGCTTTCTTT. It encodes CASSPTYGNEAFF.

The J gene is TRBJ2-3, the V gene TRBV7-9, with D unresolved. Trimming removed 0 bases from V and 5 bases from J, with 3 bases in between. This CDR3 is built from 12 residues. Germline CDR1 is SEHNR and CDR2 is FQNEAQ (reference sequence). CDR3 loop: CASSLARDTQYF. In nucleotides, the CDR3 is TGTGCCAGCAGCTTAGCGAGAGATACGCAGTATTTT.

The rearrangement uses TRBV7-9 and TRBJ1-4, with 8 bases that match TRBD1. This CDR3 is 14 amino acids long. Trimming at V came to 1 base and at J to 7 bases, leaving 2 bases not matched to a gene. Looked up from germline, CDR1 is SEHNR and CDR2 is FQNEAQ (reference sequence). The CDR3 DNA reads as TGTGCCAGCAGCTTAGGGACAGGGTCTGAAAAACTGTTTTTT. Translation gives CASSLGTGSEKLFF.

V gene TRBV2 combines with J gene TRBJ1-2; D remains unclear. The V end lost 2 bases, the J end lost 8 bases, and 9 bases lay between the germline ends. The germline gives CDR1 SNHLY, CDR2 FYNNEI. This CDR3 contains 12 residues. The CDR3 here is CASSEIQWGYTF. The CDR3 bases are TGTGCCAGCAGTGAAATACAGTGGGGCTACACCTTC.

The V gene is TRBV9, the J gene TRBJ1-1; TRBD1 matches at 7 bases. The CDR3 totals 13 residues. V lost 2 bases, J lost 6 bases, and 4 bases stayed unmatched. CDR1 and CDR2 (germline): SGDLS, YYNGEE. CDR3 DNA sequence: TGTGCCAGCAGCGTGACCACAGGGGCTGAAGCTTTCTTT. Protein product: CASSVTTGAEAFF.

This clone was found a few times. This chain connects TRBV6-4 to TRBJ2-3; the D gene is possibly TRBD1 (5 bases). Trimming shortened V by 2 bases and J by 3 bases, and 12 bases separated the two germline ends. CDR3 length: 15 residues. Germline V gives CDR1 MRHNA, CDR2 SNTAGT. The CDR3 nucleotides read TGTGCCAGCAGTGACGTGCCAGGGTGGACAGATACGCAGTATTTT. It yields the protein CASSDVPGWTDTQYF.

A note on this clone: Other DNA sequences in the same sample also yield this CDR3. The rearrangement links TRBV6-5 to TRBJ1-5; TRBD1 aligns across 8 bases. V shed 6 bases, J shed 5 bases, and the junction held 3 bases outside the gene matches. Per germline, CDR1 MNHEY and CDR2 SVGAGI. This CDR3 contains 13 residues. CDR3 bases: TGTGCCAGCAGAGACAGGGGAGATCAGCCCCAGCATTTT. It codes for CASRDRGDQPQHF.

This rearrangement joins TRBV7-9 to TRBJ2-7; perhaps TRBD2 as D (6 bases). The V gene lost 5 bases and the J gene lost 6 bases, with 14 bases spanning the gap. The CDR3 has 13 amino acids. Germline V gene sequence: CDR1 SEHNR, CDR2 FQNEAQ (reference sequence). The CDR3 sequence is CASSNEPGGEQYF. In nucleotides, the CDR3 is TGTGCCAGCAGCAACGAGCCCGGGGGCGAGCAGTACTTC.

A few counts support this clone. This chain uses TRBV19 with TRBJ1-2; D not certain. Germline V gene sequence: CDR1 LNHDA, CDR2 SQIVND (reference sequence). The V end lost 7 bases, the J end lost 4 bases, and 22 bases lay between the germline ends. This CDR3 has 16 residues. CDR3: CASTRAGFGPLYGYTF. The CDR3 bases are TGTGCCAGTACCCGTGCGGGTTTTGGGCCCCTCTATGGCTACACCTTC.

The J gene is TRBJ2-2, the V gene TRBV7-7; TRBD2 matches 7 bases. The germline CDR1 and CDR2 sequences are SSHAT and FNYEAQ (reference sequence). CDR3 size: 14 residues. The V gene end was trimmed by 1 base and the J gene end by 6 bases; junction bases not matched to a gene: 2. The CDR3 DNA sequence: TGTGCCAGCAGCTTAGATGCGGGGGCCGGGGAGCTGTTTTTT. It translates to CASSLDAGAGELFF.

The chain has TRBV19 and TRBJ2-7; 8 bases match TRBD1. The CDR3 has 16 amino acids. V lost 3 bases to trimming and J lost 2 bases; unmatched junction nucleotides: 9. The germline V gene encodes CDR1 LNHDA and CDR2 SQIVND (reference sequence). This CDR3 reads CASSISTGGGPYEQYF. The CDR3 DNA reads TGTGCCAGTAGTATTTCCACAGGGGGAGGTCCCTACGAGCAGTACTTC.

V and J are TRBV29-1 and TRBJ2-5; 7 positions agree with TRBD2. V gave up 8 bases and J gave up 4 bases; unmatched junction bases: 7. This CDR3 has 12 residues. Per germline, CDR1 SQVTM and CDR2 ANQGSEA. CDR3 sequence (DNA): TGCAGCTCCGGGGGGTGGGGAGAGACCCAGTACTTC. Its translation is CSSGGWGETQYF.

This clone occurred a few times. V and J are TRBV18 and TRBJ2-2; no clear D gene. The CDR3 length is 17 residues. Trimming took 2 bases from V and 4 from J, leaving 17 bases between them. Germline CDR1 and CDR2: KGHSH and LQKENI. This CDR3 is CASSPDSTHPLTGELFF. The CDR3 nucleotides read TGTGCCAGCTCACCAGACTCGACCCACCCGCTCACCGGGGAGCTGTTTTTT.

This clone was seen a few times. The chain couples TRBV7-7 to TRBJ2-1; TRBD2 aligns across 10 bases. Germline V lookup: CDR1 SSHAT, CDR2 FNYEAQ (reference sequence). The CDR3 runs to 16 residues. The J segment lost 9 bases and the V segment lost 5 bases, leaving 13 bases of the junction unmatched. CDR3 DNA sequence: TGTGCCAGCAGCCGGGGTCCAAGCGGGGGGGCGGGTGAGCAGTTCTTC. Protein: CASSRGPSGGAGEQFF.

There are a few counts of this clone. The chain is built from TRBV7-6 and TRBJ2-1; 11 bases fit TRBD2. Germline V lookup: CDR1 SGHVS, CDR2 FNYEAQ. V shed 8 bases and J 7 bases; nucleotides not matched to a gene: 4. CDR3 length: 13 amino acids. The CDR3 DNA is TGTGCCAGCCGACTAGCGGGGATTAATGAGCAGTTCTTC. Protein sequence: CASRLAGINEQFF.

This clone was seen a handful of times. The genes are TRBV5-6 and TRBJ2-2; possibly TRBD1 for D (6 bases). CDR1 is SGHDT, CDR2 YYEEEE, per germline. V dropped 2 bases and J dropped 0 bases, with 11 bases sitting between them. The CDR3 consists of 16 residues. In DNA form, the CDR3 reads TGTGCCAGCAGCTTCGACAGGATAGCGAACACCGGGGAGCTGTTTTTT. It is translated as CASSFDRIANTGELFF.

The rearrangement uses TRBV7-2 and TRBJ1-2; TRBD1 aligns across 9 bases. CDR3 size: 17 residues. With 7 bases clipped from V and 1 base from J, the junction kept 13 bases outside the gene matches. Germline V gene lookup returns CDR1 SGHTA and CDR2 FQGNSA. The CDR3 nucleotides read TGTGCCAGCATACTGGACCCGGGACAGGGAAGTAACTATGGCTACACCTTC. Translation: CASILDPGQGSNYGYTF.

This clone has a handful of counts. The chain joins TRBV2 to TRBJ2-3; 8 bases map to TRBD1. Germline-derived CDR1 and CDR2 are SNHLY and FYNNEI. J gave up 6 bases and V 7 bases, and 15 bases lay outside the gene matches. The CDR3 length is 16 residues. CDR3 loop: CASTRTGRGNSDTQYF. CDR3 nucleotide sequence: TGTGCCAGCACCCGGACAGGGCGGGGTAACAGCGATACGCAGTATTTT.

The J gene is TRBJ1-6, the V gene TRBV6-5; 7 bases agree with TRBD1. The CDR3 has 15 amino acids. The trim removed 5 bases at V and 6 bases at J, leaving 7 bases unmatched. Germline-derived CDR1 and CDR2 are MNHEY and SVGAGI. The CDR3 region has the DNA TGTGCCAGCAGTCGACAGGGAATGAGTAATTCACCCCTCCACTTT. Protein sequence: CASSRQGMSNSPLHF.

A few counts support this clone. This rearrangement joins TRBV5-1 to TRBJ2-5; 7 bases fit TRBD1. The CDR3 covers 14 residues. The trim removed 1 base at V and 2 bases at J, leaving 2 bases unmatched. Germline lookup yields CDR1 SGHRS and CDR2 YFSETQ. The CDR3 region has the DNA TGCGCCAGCAGCTTGTTGACAGGGCAAGAGACCCAGTACTTC. Translation gives CASSLLTGQETQYF. Drawing the rest from reference TRBV5-1 and TRBJ2-5, the complete variable domain is KAGVTQTPRYLIKTRGQQVTLSCSPISGHRSVSWYQQTPGQGLQFLFEYFSETQRNKGNFPGRFSGRQFSNSRSEMNVSTLELGDSALYLCASSLLTGQETQYFGPGTRLLVL.

This chain joins TRBV11-2 and TRBJ1-2, with D hard to call. Germline loops: CDR1 SGHAT, CDR2 FQNNGV. Trimming left V 8 bases short and J 3 bases short, with 16 bases between. The length of the CDR3 is 14 residues. The CDR3 loop is CASAESRADYGYTF. In DNA, the CDR3 is TGTGCCAGCGCTGAGTCCCGCGCGGACTATGGCTACACCTTC.

The V gene is TRBV6-6, the J gene TRBJ2-7; unclear D gene. V gave up 0 bases and J gave up 7 bases, with 16 bases separating them. Germline CDR1 MNHNY, CDR2 SVGAGI (reference sequence). There are 15 residues in the CDR3. The CDR3 region is CASSYSDQQVEEQYF. The CDR3 DNA reads TGTGCCAGCAGTTACTCTGATCAGCAGGTCGAGGAGCAGTACTTC.

The rearrangement links TRBV29-1 to TRBJ2-5; D not resolved. The length of the CDR3 is 12 residues. Germline lookup yields CDR1 SQVTM and CDR2 ANQGSEA. The germline V and J ends were trimmed by 4 bases and 1 base, with 7 bases remaining between them. The CDR3 is CSVGLSQETQYF. The CDR3 coding sequence is TGCAGCGTTGGACTTTCCCAAGAGACCCAGTACTTC.

The genes are TRBV29-1 and TRBJ1-5; 8 bases match TRBD1. Germline CDR1 and CDR2: SQVTM and ANQGSEA. V shed 7 bases and J 6 bases; nucleotides not matched to a gene: 8. The CDR3 length is 13 residues. For the CDR3, the DNA is TGCAGCGCCCGGACAGGGACAAGTCAGCCCCAGCATTTT. As protein: CSARTGTSQPQHF.